These T cell receptor beta chains were read from a single sample in a study of monozygotic twins with inflammatory bowel disease. TCRdb reprocessed the 5' RACE reads and stores each CDR3 protein as one record, lacking DNA. The repertoire table contains about 160,000 distinct CDR3 sequences. The sample taken for sequencing was blood. The receptors originated from a human donor with ulcerative colitis or Crohn's disease, or a healthy co-twin of an affected twin (not recorded which). Each CDR3 is given with its conserved first and last residue.

v_call	j_call	cdr3_aa
TRBV24-1	TRBJ1-1	CATKGGMNTEAFF
TRBV6-5	TRBJ2-7	CASSYLASGRYEQYF
TRBV15	TRBJ2-3	CATSRGRPGQGTDTQYF
TRBV14	TRBJ2-7	CASSQWGIQGLYEQYF
TRBV15	TRBJ2-3	CATSRSSGKPTDTQYF
TRBV5-4	TRBJ1-1	CASSGSGNTEAFF
TRBV20-1	TRBJ2-3	CSAMLGTSVSDTQYF
TRBV20-1	TRBJ2-3	CSASALAKGTDTQYF
TRBV5-1	TRBJ2-7	CASSLGTSGSHEQYF
TRBV29-1	TRBJ1-2	CSVGWGYGYTF
TRBV4-3	TRBJ2-3	CASSQGPGQGVTDTQYF
TRBV12-3/TRBV12-4	TRBJ2-1	CASFRRPQGVF
TRBV29-1	TRBJ2-2	CSVDNTGELFF
TRBV27	TRBJ1-6	CASLPGWGITYNSPLHF
TRBV5-1	TRBJ2-7	CASSFLAGSSYEQYF
TRBV4-1	TRBJ1-5	CASSHQGGGQPQHF
TRBV20-1	TRBJ2-7	CSARKPGGTYEQYF
TRBV5-4	TRBJ2-7	CASSHGGGQEQYF
TRBV7-2	TRBJ1-5	CASSLLAGTYSNQPQHF
TRBV5-1	TRBJ1-2	CASSLGLRDRLNYGYTF
TRBV6-1	TRBJ1-2	CASRRTNLGQGYGYTF
TRBV3-1	TRBJ2-4	CASSPGLLLAKNIQYF
TRBV28	TRBJ2-7	CASRVQGYGEQYF
TRBV6-5	TRBJ1-2	CASMGSFNYGYTF
TRBV19	TRBJ2-3	CASSTRQGSTDTQYF
TRBV13	TRBJ2-1	CASSLTFEGVKEQFF
TRBV5-1	TRBJ2-7	CASRSSRDATYEQYF
TRBV28	TRBJ2-2	CASLPDRAVLTGELFF
TRBV3-1	TRBJ1-2	CASSRRELDGYTF
TRBV10-3	TRBJ1-5	CAISGGTGPTQPQHF
TRBV29-1	TRBJ2-2	CSAGGGERNTGELFF
TRBV10-3	TRBJ1-2	CAISDPQGALGYGYTF
TRBV9	TRBJ1-6	CASSPSGPPTGYSPLHF
TRBV7-2	TRBJ2-1	CASSPLATVYNEQFF
TRBV10-2	TRBJ1-4	CASSESFRAGTNEKLFF
TRBV2	TRBJ1-4	CASSEARLPEKLFF
TRBV2	TRBJ2-7	CASSDIDRIQYF
TRBV7-2	TRBJ2-7	CASSFSGTARWRSYEQYF
TRBV9	TRBJ2-3	CASSVATGTSGRDTYTQYF
TRBV28	TRBJ2-1	CASSLWSSGTDYNEQFF
TRBV5-1	TRBJ1-6	CASSLGEANSPLHF
TRBV27	TRBJ2-7	CASSLEGTSFYEQYF
TRBV24-1	TRBJ2-1	CATSDLGTTHNEQFF
TRBV11-2	TRBJ2-7	CASTRGGISYEQYF
TRBV19	TRBJ2-7	CASSTSGSSYEQYF
TRBV3-1	TRBJ2-1	CASSQDRLNEQFF
TRBV7-2	TRBJ1-1	CAIDESRGLGLNTEAFF
TRBV6-1	TRBJ2-7	CASVGIRGADYYEQYF
TRBV5-1	TRBJ1-1	CASSLEVLGTEAFF
TRBV4-3	TRBJ1-2	CASSQDSNRANYGYTF
TRBV4-3	TRBJ2-3	CASSQEPQQGRADTQYF
TRBV20-1	TRBJ2-1	CSARDLAELLNEQFF